This TCR beta chain was sequenced in a study of blood T cell repertoires in COVID-19. The overall study: COVID-19 samples, acute and convalescent, were from the United States, Italy and Spain.

This clone has more than one count but fewer than ten. V shed 1 base and J 3 bases; nucleotides not matched to a gene: 8. The CDR3 length is 16 residues. Germline V lookup: CDR1 SEHNR, CDR2 FQNEAQ (reference sequence). Original analysis: For nucleated cells, counts were estimated from reference gene primer amplification. Method: immunoSEQ multiplex PCR; TCRdb's copy keeps in-frame clones and lacks some. That table supplies the V and J calls and clone size; D and trimming were determined from the DNA. The sample has almost 80,000 clones; about 93% are singletons. Material for sequencing was peripheral blood. The sequence was obtained from an elderly woman with acute or convalescent COVID-19. The V call is TRBV7-9, the J call TRBJ1-1; TRBD1 matches at 7 bases. CDR3 nucleotides: TGTGCCAGCAGCTTAGGGTGGGGTGACAGGGACACTGAAGCTTTCTTT. Amino acids: CASSLGWGDRDTEAFF.